This passage covers 24 T cell receptor beta chains from one sample sequenced in a study of shared clonotypes between healthy human individuals. Method: immunoSEQ multiplex PCR; TCRdb's copy keeps in-frame clones and lacks some. Counted here are approximately 480,000 clones, about 79% occurring once; the ten biggest clones make up about an eighth. Sequencing used PBMCs. The receptors here all came from a woman aged 40 to 49 in good health. Some clones in this sample may be carry-over from other donors' samples.

V usage is TRBV5-1 and J usage is TRBJ2-1, with D perhaps matching TRBD1 (5 bases). Germline values: CDR1 SGHRS, CDR2 YFSETQ. V lost 2 bases and J 0 bases, leaving 6 bases between the germline ends. CDR3 size: 14 residues. The CDR3 bases are TGCGCCAGCAGCTTCGACAGCTCCTACAATGAGCAGTTCTTC. It yields the protein CASSFDSSYNEQFF. The variable domain in full, completed from reference TRBV5-1 and TRBJ2-1, reads KAGVTQTPRYLIKTRGQQVTLSCSPISGHRSVSWYQQTPGQGLQFLFEYFSETQRNKGNFPGRFSGRQFSNSRSEMNVSTLELGDSALYLCASSFDSSYNEQFFGPGTRLTVL.

This chain joins TRBV28 and TRBJ2-7, with 11 bases aligning to TRBD1. The CDR3 sequence is 15 residues long. Germline V gene data show CDR1 as MDHEN and CDR2 as SYDVKM. Trimming cost V 7 bases and J 2 bases; bases outside gene matches: 7. CDR3 amino acids: CASTRPGQGAYEQYF. In DNA, the CDR3 is TGTGCCAGCACTAGACCGGGACAGGGGGCCTACGAGCAGTACTTC.

The chain carries TRBV9 and TRBJ1-4; D ambiguous. The CDR3 length is 14 residues. Per germline, CDR1 SGDLS and CDR2 YYNGEE. The ends were cut back, 4 bases at V and 2 bases at J, with 9 bases in the middle. For the CDR3, the DNA is TGTGCCAGCAGCCCCCGGGTCACTAATGAAAAACTGTTTTTT. Translating gives CASSPRVTNEKLFF.

Points on this clone: A clone one base away is much larger, so this may be a read error. The sample carries other DNA sequences with the same CDR3. The gene calls are TRBV13 and TRBJ2-5; D uncertain. The germline V gene has CDR1 PRHDT and CDR2 FYEKMQ (reference sequence). The CDR3 consists of 11 residues. Trimming left V 2 bases short and J 5 bases short, with 3 bases between. The CDR3 sequence is CASSLRETQYF. DNA of the CDR3: TGTGCCAGCAGCTTAAGGGAGACCCAGTACTTC.

The rearrangement joins TRBV9 to TRBJ2-1, with TRBD1 identical over 8 bases. The CDR3 sequence is 17 residues long. Germline CDR1 SGDLS, CDR2 YYNGEE. The junction had 10 bases not matched to a gene; V was cut back by 0 bases and J by 5 bases. The CDR3 DNA reads TGTGCCAGCAGCGTAGTAGAGCGGCAGGGGGCCAACAATGAGCAGTTCTTC. It yields the protein CASSVVERQGANNEQFF.

The gene calls are TRBV19 and TRBJ2-4, with D perhaps assigned TRBD1 or TRBD2 (5 bases each). The germline CDR1 and CDR2 sequences are LNHDA and SQIVND (reference sequence). The CDR3 sequence is 12 residues long. V lost 3 bases to trimming and J lost 7 bases, with 7 bases between them. The CDR3, as DNA: TGTGCCAGTAGTATTGAGGGGAACATTCAGTACTTC. The encoded protein is CASSIEGNIQYF. Based on the CDR3 plus reference TRBV19 and TRBJ2-4, the full variable domain is DGGITQSPKYLFRKEGQNVTLSCEQNLNHDAMYWYRQDPGQGLRLIYYSQIVNDFQKGDIAEGYSVSREKKESFPLTVTSAQKNPTAFYLCASSIEGNIQYFGAGTRLSVL.

The J gene is TRBJ1-3, the V gene TRBV2; 7 nucleotides align to TRBD1. The germline V gene encodes CDR1 SNHLY and CDR2 FYNNEI. The CDR3 totals 13 residues. V shed 1 base, J shed 8 bases, and the junction held 2 bases outside the gene matches. In DNA form, the CDR3 reads TGTGCCAGCAGTGAAGGACAGGGCCACACCATATATTTT. This gives the protein CASSEGQGHTIYF. The whole variable domain, remainder taken from reference TRBV2 and TRBJ1-3, is EPEVTQTPSHQVTQMGQEVILRCVPISNHLYFYWYRQILGQKVEFLVSFYNNEISEKSEIFDDQFSVERPDGSNFTLKIRSTKLEDSAMYFCASSEGQGHTIYFGEGSWLTVV.

In its sample, this clone was seen a few times. Within the sample, other DNA sequences also encode this same CDR3. V and J are TRBV5-4 and TRBJ1-1; possible D gene TRBD1, 6 bases. V was trimmed by 4 bases and J by 1 base, leaving 8 bases between them. The germline gives CDR1 SGHNT, CDR2 YYREEE (reference sequence). CDR3 size: 13 residues. CDR3 amino acids: CASSRGGNTEAFF. The CDR3 DNA is TGTGCCAGCAGCAGGGGGGGGAACACTGAAGCTTTCTTT.

This clone was picked up a small number of times. The CDR3 DNA reads TGTGCCAGCAGTATAGCAGGATACACAGATACGCAGTATTTT. Protein product: CASSIAGYTDTQYF. V and J are TRBV27 and TRBJ2-3; no firm D call. The CDR3 sequence is 14 residues long. Germline V gives CDR1 MNHEY, CDR2 SMNVEV (reference sequence). The ends were cut back, 5 bases at V and 2 bases at J, with 11 bases in the middle.

This rearrangement joins TRBV7-2 to TRBJ2-1, with 14 bases that match TRBD2. This CDR3 is 16 amino acids long. J lost 9 bases, V lost 0 bases, and 4 bases had no gene match. Germline V gene lookup returns CDR1 SGHTA and CDR2 FQGNSA. CDR3 amino acids: CASSLARGLAGVEQFF. CDR3 in DNA: TGTGCCAGCAGCTTAGCGAGGGGACTAGCGGGAGTTGAGCAGTTCTTC.

The V call is TRBV10-1, the J call TRBJ2-1; 11 nucleotides agree with TRBD2. Per germline, CDR1 WNHNN and CDR2 SYGVQD (reference sequence). The CDR3 length is 16 residues. J gave up 8 bases and V 3 bases, and 9 bases lay outside the gene matches. In DNA form, the CDR3 reads TGCGCCAGCAGTGAACTACTAGCGGGAGAGGAATATGAGCAGTTCTTC. It codes for CASSELLAGEEYEQFF.

The gene calls are TRBV28 and TRBJ1-5, with a weak D call TRBD1 (5 bases). This CDR3 region has 15 residues. Trimming stripped 3 bases from V and 10 bases from J, with 19 bases between. From germline, CDR1 is MDHEN and CDR2 SYDVKM. The CDR3 protein is CASSFVDRRSGPQHF. The CDR3 DNA sequence: TGTGCCAGCAGTTTCGTAGACAGACGAAGTGGACCCCAGCATTTT.

This clone was recorded a few times. The chain couples TRBV5-1 to TRBJ2-1; 9 positions agree with TRBD2. CDR3 length: 11 amino acids. J lost 9 bases, V lost 6 bases, and 1 base had no gene match. Looked up from germline, CDR1 is SGHRS and CDR2 is YFSETQ. This CDR3 is CASTSGIEQFF. CDR3 nucleotide sequence: TGCGCCAGCACTAGCGGGATTGAGCAGTTCTTC.

This clone was detected only once. The chain is built from TRBV5-6 and TRBJ2-4; D unresolved. The V end lost 2 bases, the J end lost 5 bases, and 5 bases lay between the germline ends. This CDR3 has 12 residues. Germline V gene lookup returns CDR1 SGHDT and CDR2 YYEEEE. Here the CDR3 reads CASSFTENIQYF. CDR3 nucleotides: TGTGCCAGCAGCTTCACGGAAAACATTCAGTACTTC.

J is TRBJ2-1 and V is TRBV10-3; possible D gene TRBD2, 6 bases. Looked up from germline, CDR1 is ENHRY and CDR2 is SYGVKD. CDR3 length equals 14 residues. V lost 8 bases and J lost 1, with 12 bases in between. The CDR3 sequence: CAIGGFRSYNEQFF. The CDR3 nucleotides are TGTGCCATCGGGGGGTTTCGGTCCTACAATGAGCAGTTCTTC.

The V call is TRBV7-6, the J call TRBJ2-2, with D tentatively TRBD1 (5 bases). Germline CDR1 reads SGHVS; CDR2 reads FNYEAQ. The CDR3 spans 13 residues. Trimming removed 4 bases at V and 5 bases at J, with 8 bases between. The CDR3 reads CASSSRQTGELFF. Written as DNA, the CDR3 is TGTGCCAGCAGCTCAAGACAGACCGGGGAGCTGTTTTTT.

The chain is built from TRBV28 and TRBJ1-1; unclear D gene. Germline V gives CDR1 MDHEN, CDR2 SYDVKM. The length of the CDR3 is 16 residues. V dropped 7 bases and J dropped 0 bases, with 18 bases sitting between them. The CDR3 nucleotides read TGTGCCAGCACCCGAGGGAGATTGGGGATGAACACTGAAGCTTTCTTT. Translating it yields CASTRGRLGMNTEAFF.

V and J are TRBV28 and TRBJ2-5, with a tentative D call TRBD2 (6 bases). In germline, CDR1 is MDHEN, CDR2 SYDVKM. Trimming pared 10 bases from V and 4 bases from J, leaving 19 bases between. The CDR3 consists of 14 residues. CDR3 nucleotide sequence: TGTGCCACCAACCGATTTCAGGGAGGAGAGACCCAGTACTTC. The encoded protein is CATNRFQGGETQYF.

This clone has more than one count but fewer than ten. A much larger clone differs by one base, so this may be a read error. The chain joins TRBV30 to TRBJ1-6; D is ambiguous. Germline CDR1 and CDR2: GTSNPN and SVGIG (reference sequence). This CDR3 is 11 amino acids long. The CDR3 loop reads CAWSRDSPLYF. The CDR3 DNA sequence: TGTGCCTGGAGTAGGGATTCACCCCTCTACTTT.

The rearrangement joins TRBV7-9 to TRBJ2-1, with TRBD2 matching over 14 bases. The J segment lost 1 base and the V segment lost 5 bases, leaving 1 base of the junction unmatched. Germline V gene data show CDR1 as SEHNR and CDR2 as FQNEAQ (reference sequence). This CDR3 is built from 16 residues. The CDR3 loop reads CASSGTSGRSYNEQFF. The CDR3 coding sequence is TGTGCCAGCAGCGGGACTAGCGGGAGATCCTACAATGAGCAGTTCTTC.

Remarks on this clone: In the same sample, other DNA sequences code for this CDR3. This chain links TRBV7-3 with TRBJ2-3; no clear D. Germline V gene lookup returns CDR1 SGHTA and CDR2 FQGTGA. The CDR3 consists of 14 residues. The V and J ends lost 5 bases and 4 bases respectively, with 13 bases between them. The CDR3 DNA is TGTGCCAGCAGCCTAGGTCCCTCCGCAGATACGCAGTATTTT. Protein sequence: CASSLGPSADTQYF.

The rearrangement uses TRBV5-1 and TRBJ1-1, with 8 bases identical to TRBD1. Losses at the gene ends were 1 base for V and 1 base for J; bases not matched to a gene: 9. From germline, CDR1 is SGHRS and CDR2 YFSETQ. This CDR3 has 17 residues. The CDR3 DNA reads as TGCGCCAGCAGCTTGAATACAGGGGGTGGCGGGAACACTGAAGCTTTCTTT. This codes for CASSLNTGGGGNTEAFF.

This sequence joins TRBV5-1 and TRBJ2-2; 9 bases line up with TRBD2. Germline V gene sequence: CDR1 SGHRS, CDR2 YFSETQ. The CDR3 is 18 residues long. Unmatched junction bases numbered 6, after V lost 0 bases and J lost 0 bases. As DNA, the CDR3 is TGCGCCAGCAGCTTGGCCCCAGCGGGGGGAGCGAACACCGGGGAGCTGTTTTTT. This codes for CASSLAPAGGANTGELFF.

This chain uses TRBV7-5 with TRBJ2-2; the table's D call TRBD2 went unverified against the DNA. TRBV7-5 corresponds to a pseudogene. The CDR3 totals 17 residues. This chain's CDR3 is CVRSLGRDLQTPGELFF. Here the CDR3 DNA reads TGTGTCAGAAGCTTAGGGCGGGACTTACAGACCCCCGGGGAGCTGTTTTTT.